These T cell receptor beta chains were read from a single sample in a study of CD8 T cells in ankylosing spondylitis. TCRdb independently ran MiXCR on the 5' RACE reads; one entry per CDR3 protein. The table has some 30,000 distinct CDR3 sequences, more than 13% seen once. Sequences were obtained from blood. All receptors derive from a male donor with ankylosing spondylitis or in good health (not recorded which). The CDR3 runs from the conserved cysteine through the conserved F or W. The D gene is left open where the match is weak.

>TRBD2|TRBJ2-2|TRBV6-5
CATSGLAGGIRGELFF
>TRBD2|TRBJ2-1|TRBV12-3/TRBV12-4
CASSLGAGGSYNEQFF
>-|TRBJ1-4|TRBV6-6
CASSYDEKLFF
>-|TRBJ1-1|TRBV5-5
CASSLGINRADTEAFF
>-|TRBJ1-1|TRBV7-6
CASSLAPGGTEAFF
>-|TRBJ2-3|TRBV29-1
CSSQKGVDTQYF
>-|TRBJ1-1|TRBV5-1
CASSLGGAENTEAFF
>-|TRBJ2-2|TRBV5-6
CASTGGTGELFF
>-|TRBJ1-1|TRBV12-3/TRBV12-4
CASSLGGWPGWAFF
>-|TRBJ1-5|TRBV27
CASSAQGSSNQPQHF
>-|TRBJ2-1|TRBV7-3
CASSLIGGSYNEQFF
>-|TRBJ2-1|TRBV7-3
CASSLNPRYNEQFF
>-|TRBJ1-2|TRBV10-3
CAITPDGTDGYTF
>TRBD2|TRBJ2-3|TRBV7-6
CASTSGPGLAGDTQYF
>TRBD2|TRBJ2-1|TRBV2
CASSELLAVNEQFF
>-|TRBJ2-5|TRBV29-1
CSGMGLYQETQYF
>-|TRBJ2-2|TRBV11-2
CASSLGLTVRAGELFF
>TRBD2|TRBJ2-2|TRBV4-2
CASSQDFSGGPNTGELFF
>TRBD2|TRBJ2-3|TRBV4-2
CASSQDGRGADTQYF
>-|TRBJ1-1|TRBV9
CASSVQPRAEAFF
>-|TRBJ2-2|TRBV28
CASRSYRVDTGELFF
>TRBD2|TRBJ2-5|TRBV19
CASSNSGGEKETQYF
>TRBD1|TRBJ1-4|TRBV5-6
CASSLVGTEDEKLFF
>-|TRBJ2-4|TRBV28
CASRPTGAKNIQYF
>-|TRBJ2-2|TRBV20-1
CSARDGSSLTGELFF
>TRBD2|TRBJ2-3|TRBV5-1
CASSPSGIFTDTQYF
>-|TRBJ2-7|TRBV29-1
CSVGWPHRYEQYF
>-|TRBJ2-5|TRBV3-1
CASSQRGQETQYF
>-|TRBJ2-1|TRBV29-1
CSVRHANDEQFF
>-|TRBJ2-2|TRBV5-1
CASARSSNTGELFF
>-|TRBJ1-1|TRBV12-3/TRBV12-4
CASSKRTYTEAFF
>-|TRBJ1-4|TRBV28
CASSFPATNEKLFF
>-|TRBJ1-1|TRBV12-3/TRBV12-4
CASSLAGEQNTEAFF
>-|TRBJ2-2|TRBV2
CATTGNANTGELFF
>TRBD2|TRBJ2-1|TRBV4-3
CASSQFRGAGAYNEQFF
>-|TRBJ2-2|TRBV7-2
CASSDISGELFF
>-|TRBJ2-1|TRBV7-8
CASSLHRQGRNEQFF
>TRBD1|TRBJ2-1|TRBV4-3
CASSQNMGQGREQFF
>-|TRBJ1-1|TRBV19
CASRGGKLSNTEAFF
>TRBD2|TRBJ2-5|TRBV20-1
CSASHGTSAETQYF
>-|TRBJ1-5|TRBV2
CACGGGPQHF
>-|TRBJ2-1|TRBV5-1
CASRYSGSSYNEQFF
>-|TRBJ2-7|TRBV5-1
CASSLDSHLYEQYF
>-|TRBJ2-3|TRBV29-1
CSVEMATTDTQYF
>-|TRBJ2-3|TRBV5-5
CASSFLQSTDTQYF
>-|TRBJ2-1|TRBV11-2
CASSLAPSAYTRAYNEQFF
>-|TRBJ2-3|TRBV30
CAWSVLGIADTQYF